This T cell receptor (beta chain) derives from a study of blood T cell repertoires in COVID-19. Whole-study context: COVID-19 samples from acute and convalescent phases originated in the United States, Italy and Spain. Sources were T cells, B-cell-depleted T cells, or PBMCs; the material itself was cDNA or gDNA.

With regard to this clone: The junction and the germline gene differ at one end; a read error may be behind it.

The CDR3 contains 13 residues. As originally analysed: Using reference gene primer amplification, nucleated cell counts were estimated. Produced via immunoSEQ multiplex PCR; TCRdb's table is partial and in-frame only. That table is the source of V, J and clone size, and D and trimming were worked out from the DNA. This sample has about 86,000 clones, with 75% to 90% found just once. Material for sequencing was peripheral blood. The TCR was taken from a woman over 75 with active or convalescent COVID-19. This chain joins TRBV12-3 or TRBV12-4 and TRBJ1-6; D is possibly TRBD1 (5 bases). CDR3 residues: CASTLGAYSPLHF. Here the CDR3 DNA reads TGTGCCAGCACTTTAGGGGCGTATTCACCCCTCCACTTT.